The rows below give T cell receptor beta chains drawn from one sample of a study of regulatory T cells in long-lasting Graves disease. TCRdb re-called the multiplex PCR reads with MiXCR, one entry per CDR3 protein. The sample has more than 300,000 distinct CDR3 sequences, 20% seen once. The sample here was peripheral blood mononuclear cells (PBMCs), taken when the disease was refractory, from a patient treated with antithyroid drugs. Receptor source: a female donor with Graves disease. Both conserved end residues are trimmed from each CDR3. The order of the fields is CDR3 length, V gene, J gene, clone size, CDR3 protein. Clone size appears in some rows only: once, few, many, or a class for an expanded clone.

>12|TRBV6-2/TRBV6-3|TRBJ1-5|-
ASSLTGALQPQH
>11|TRBV27|TRBJ1-3|few
ASSLSSGDTIY
>14|TRBV9|TRBJ2-2|-
ASSAPSGNPDGELF
>13|TRBV3-1|TRBJ2-5|many
ASSQGLAGGGTQY
>14|TRBV15|TRBJ2-4|few
ATSRGGTSGNNIQY
>14|TRBV12-3/TRBV12-4|TRBJ1-6|many
ASQLANRGQSSPLH
>12|TRBV12-5|TRBJ1-2|many
ASLAGALGRGYT
>12|TRBV15|TRBJ2-7|many
ATSRRRNSYEQY
>14|TRBV20-1|TRBJ1-1|many
SALIGGQGAWTEAF
>12|TRBV28|TRBJ1-5|many
ASSKGGGYQPQH
>12|TRBV7-9|TRBJ1-1|-
ASSLGRSEAEAF
>12|TRBV30|TRBJ1-2|few
AQKEAGLRHGYT
>9|TRBV29-1|TRBJ2-7|few
SVEGTYEQY
>14|TRBV7-9|TRBJ1-4|many
ASSPSTGSFEAKLF
>15|TRBV6-1|TRBJ2-6|few
AGRPGRAPSGANVLT
>12|TRBV5-1|TRBJ1-1|-
ASSRTAGNTEAF
>11|TRBV18|TRBJ1-4|few
TSCPDRNEKLF
>12|TRBV28|TRBJ2-5|many
ASSLGVLLETQY
>14|TRBV27|TRBJ1-1|many
ASSLGQGAGSTEAF
>11|TRBV12-3/TRBV12-4|TRBJ2-5|-
AGSSDRFKTQY
>14|TRBV7-9|TRBJ2-5|-
ASSHPSGRNEETQY
>11|TRBV2|TRBJ2-7|many
ASSFNRDSEQY
>17|TRBV14|TRBJ2-6|-
ASSQDLEGGEFGANVLT
>14|TRBV24-1|TRBJ1-2|many
ATSDRNRGPNYGYT
>15|TRBV7-3|TRBJ2-5|many
ASSSPRGAGRQETQY
>16|TRBV13|TRBJ1-6|-
ASSLAIRDRVLNSPLH
>10|TRBV30|TRBJ2-7|once
AWSATGSEQY
>12|TRBV28|TRBJ1-1|many
ASSLRGTATEAF
>11|TRBV27|TRBJ1-2|few
ASRDGGAEGYT
>9|TRBV12-3/TRBV12-4|TRBJ2-2|many
ATQGAGELF
>13|TRBV28|TRBJ2-7|-
ASSFRGLASYEQY
>12|TRBV7-2|TRBJ1-3|-
ASSLGVSGNTIY
>13|TRBV19|TRBJ1-4|-
ASSIRGATNEKLF
>12|TRBV7-2|TRBJ2-7|many
ASSLTDVSYEQY
>12|TRBV24-1|TRBJ2-3|once
ATSGRLATDTQY
>10|TRBV24-1|TRBJ2-7|many
ATGQGMYEQY
>14|TRBV13|TRBJ1-5|few
ASSLGPGRSNQPQH
>13|TRBV28|TRBJ2-2|many
ASSFSGHSTGELF
>11|TRBV14|TRBJ1-2|many
ASSRQGAYGYT
>13|TRBV30|TRBJ2-5|-
AWSVSSGSRETQY
>13|TRBV19|TRBJ2-7|many
ASSQRSESSYEQY
>13|TRBV27|TRBJ2-7|-
ASSLPRRPEYEQY
>15|TRBV7-2|TRBJ1-3|few
ASSGGQGISEGNTIY
>12|TRBV20-1|TRBJ2-2|few
SARVGGSTGELF
>13|TRBV5-1|TRBJ1-1|-
ASSSSGNKDTEAF
>13|TRBV7-9|TRBJ2-2|-
ASTPRVGTTGELF
>15|TRBV10-3|TRBJ2-2|few
AISVKRGPRNTGELF
>12|TRBV11-2|TRBJ2-7|many
ASSSNLQGLEQY
>13|TRBV28|TRBJ2-7|many
ASSLMGENSYEQY
>13|TRBV27|TRBJ1-1|-
ASSSLRDRVERAF
>11|TRBV7-2|TRBJ2-4|many
ASSPTKGNIQY
>14|TRBV7-9|TRBJ2-1|-
ASSLGGTSVYNEQF